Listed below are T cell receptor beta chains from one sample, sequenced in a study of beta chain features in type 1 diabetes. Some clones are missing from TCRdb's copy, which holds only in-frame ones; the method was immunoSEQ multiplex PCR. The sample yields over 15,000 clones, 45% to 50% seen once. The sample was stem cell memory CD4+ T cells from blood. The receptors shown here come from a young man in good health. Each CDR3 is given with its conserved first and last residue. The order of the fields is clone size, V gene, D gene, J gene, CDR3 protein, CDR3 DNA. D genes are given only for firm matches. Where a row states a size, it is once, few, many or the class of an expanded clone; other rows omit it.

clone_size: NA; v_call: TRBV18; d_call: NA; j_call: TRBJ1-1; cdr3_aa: CASSPRGRGDTEAFF; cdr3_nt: TGTGCCAGCTCACCTCGGGGTCGCGGGGACACTGAAGCTTTCTTT
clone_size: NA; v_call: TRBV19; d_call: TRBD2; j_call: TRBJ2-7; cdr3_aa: CASRKRENNEQYF; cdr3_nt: TGTGCCAGTAGAAAGCGGGAGAACAACGAGCAGTACTTC
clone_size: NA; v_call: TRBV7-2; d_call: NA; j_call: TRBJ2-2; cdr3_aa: CASSLAGGVTGELFF; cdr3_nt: TGTGCCAGCAGCTTAGCAGGCGGGGTCACCGGGGAGCTGTTTTTT
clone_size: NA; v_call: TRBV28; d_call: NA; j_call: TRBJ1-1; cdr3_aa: CAILGQTEAFF; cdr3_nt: TGTGCCATCCTGGGACAAACTGAAGCTTTCTTT
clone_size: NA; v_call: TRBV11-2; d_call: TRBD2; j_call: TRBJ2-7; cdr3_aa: CASSLDGTSGTSYYEQYF; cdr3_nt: TGTGCCAGCAGCTTAGATGGGACTAGCGGGACCTCCTACTACGAGCAGTACTTC
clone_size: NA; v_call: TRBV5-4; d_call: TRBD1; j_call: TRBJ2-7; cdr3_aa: CASSRDSYEQYF; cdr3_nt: TGTGCCAGCAGCCGGGACAGCTACGAGCAGTACTTC
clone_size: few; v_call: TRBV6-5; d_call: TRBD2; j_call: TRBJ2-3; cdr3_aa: CASRRGSGRDTQYF; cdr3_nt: TGTGCCAGCAGGCGGGGGTCGGGTAGGGATACGCAGTATTTT
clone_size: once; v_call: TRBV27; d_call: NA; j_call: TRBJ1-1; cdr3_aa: CASSFSSGRAVRTEAFF; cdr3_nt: TGTGCCAGCAGTTTCTCCTCGGGCAGGGCGGTAAGGACTGAAGCTTTCTTT
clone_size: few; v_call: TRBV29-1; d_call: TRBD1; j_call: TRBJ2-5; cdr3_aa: CSVTRQGGKTQYF; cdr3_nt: TGCAGCGTGACTCGACAGGGTGGAAAGACCCAGTACTTC
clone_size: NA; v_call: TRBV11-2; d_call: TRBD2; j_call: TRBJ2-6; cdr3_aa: CASSFSGSSGANVLTF; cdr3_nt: TGTGCCAGCAGCTTTAGCGGGAGCTCTGGGGCCAACGTCCTGACTTTC
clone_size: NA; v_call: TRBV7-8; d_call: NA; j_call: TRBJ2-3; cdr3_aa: CASSLAGLSTDTQYF; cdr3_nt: TGTGCCAGCAGCTTAGCGGGGCTTAGCACAGATACGCAGTATTTT
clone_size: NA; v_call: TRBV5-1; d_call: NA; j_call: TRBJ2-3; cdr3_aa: CASSLDGPEGTDTQYF; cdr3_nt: TGCGCCAGCAGCTTGGACGGCCCTGAGGGCACAGATACGCAGTATTTT